What follows is one T cell receptor beta chain and its context. Its antigen is still unknown. The junction and the germline gene differ at one end; a read error may be behind it. This entry comes from a study of early T cells in non-severe SARS-CoV-2 infection. Across the study: Sequenced bulk RNA came from whole blood that was unsorted, and chains were unpaired.

Whole-study results and caveats: VDJdb matching skewed toward anti-spike CD8 responses, missing private and CD4 specificities.

Individual cDNA molecules were tagged with unique molecular identifiers. TCRdb processed the 5' RACE reads anew with MiXCR; each CDR3 protein has one entry. The repertoire holds 75,000 to 100,000 distinct CDR3 sequences, with roughly 15% as singletons. The CDR3 consists of 13 residues. CDR1 is SSHAT and CDR2 is FNYEAQ in the germline V gene (reference sequence). The sample was whole blood. The clonotype originates from an adult who was a healthcare worker with PCR-confirmed SARS-CoV-2 infection or an uninfected control (not recorded which). This chain connects TRBV7-7 to TRBJ1-1; D is possibly TRBD1 (6 bases). CDR3 residues: CASSSGQHTEAFF. The CDR3 bases are TGTGCTAGCAGCTCAGGACAGCACACTGAAGCTTTCTTT.